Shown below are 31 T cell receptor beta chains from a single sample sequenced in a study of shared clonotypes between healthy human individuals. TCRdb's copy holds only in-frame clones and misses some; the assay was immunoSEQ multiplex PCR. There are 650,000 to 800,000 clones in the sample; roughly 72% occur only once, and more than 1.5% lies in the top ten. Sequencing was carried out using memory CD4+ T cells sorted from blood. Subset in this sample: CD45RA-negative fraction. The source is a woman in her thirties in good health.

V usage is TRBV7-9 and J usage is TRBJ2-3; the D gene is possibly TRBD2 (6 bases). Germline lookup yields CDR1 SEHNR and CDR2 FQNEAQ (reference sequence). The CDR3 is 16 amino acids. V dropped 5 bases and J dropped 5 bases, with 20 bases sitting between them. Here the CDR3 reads CASSQGQPRGGDTQYF. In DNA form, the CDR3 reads TGTGCCAGCAGCCAAGGGCAGCCGCGGGGTGGAGATACGCAGTATTTT.

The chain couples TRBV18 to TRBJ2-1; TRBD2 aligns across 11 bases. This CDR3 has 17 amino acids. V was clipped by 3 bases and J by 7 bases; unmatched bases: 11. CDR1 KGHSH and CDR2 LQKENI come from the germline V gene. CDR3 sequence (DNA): TGTGCCAGCTCACCCCGAACCCGGACTAGCGGGTTTAATGAGCAGTTCTTC. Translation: CASSPRTRTSGFNEQFF.

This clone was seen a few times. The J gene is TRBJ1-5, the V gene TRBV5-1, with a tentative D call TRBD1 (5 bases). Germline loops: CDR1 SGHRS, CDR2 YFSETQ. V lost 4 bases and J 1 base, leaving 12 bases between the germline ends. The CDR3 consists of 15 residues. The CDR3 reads CASSPDSPSNQPQHF. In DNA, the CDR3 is TGCGCCAGCAGCCCAGACAGCCCCAGCAATCAGCCCCAGCATTTT.

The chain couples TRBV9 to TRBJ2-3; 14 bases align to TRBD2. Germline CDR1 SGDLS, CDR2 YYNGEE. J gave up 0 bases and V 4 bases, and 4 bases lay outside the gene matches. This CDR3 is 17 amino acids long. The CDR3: CASSLGLAGGSTDTQYF. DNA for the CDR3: TGTGCCAGCAGCCTAGGACTAGCGGGAGGAAGCACAGATACGCAGTATTTT.

The CDR3 here is CASSPASVSSGNTIYF. The CDR3 nucleotides are TGCGCCAGCAGCCCCGCCTCAGTGAGCTCTGGAAACACCATATATTTT. This sequence joins TRBV4-1 and TRBJ1-3, with D unresolved. The CDR3 extends over 16 amino acids. Trimming removed 4 bases at V and 0 bases at J, with 13 bases between. Germline V gives CDR1 MGHRA, CDR2 YSYEKL.

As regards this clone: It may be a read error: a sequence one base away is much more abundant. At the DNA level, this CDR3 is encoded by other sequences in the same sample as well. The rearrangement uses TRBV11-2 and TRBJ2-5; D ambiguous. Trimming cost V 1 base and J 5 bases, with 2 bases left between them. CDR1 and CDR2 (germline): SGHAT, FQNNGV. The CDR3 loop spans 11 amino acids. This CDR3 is CASSLVETQYF. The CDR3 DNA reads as TGTGCCAGCAGCTTAGTGGAGACCCAGTACTTC.

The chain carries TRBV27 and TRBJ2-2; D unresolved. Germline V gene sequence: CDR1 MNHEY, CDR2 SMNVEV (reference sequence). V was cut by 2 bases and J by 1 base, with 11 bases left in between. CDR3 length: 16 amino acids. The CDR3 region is CASSLKSFRNTGELFF. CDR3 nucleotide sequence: TGTGCCAGCAGTTTAAAGTCTTTCCGGAACACCGGGGAGCTGTTTTTT.

CDR3 coding DNA: TGTGCCAGCAGTTTATCCCTAGTTGAGGCTGGAAACACCATATATTTT. This translates into CASSLSLVEAGNTIYF. V and J are TRBV28 and TRBJ1-3, with D hard to call. Germline assignment: CDR1 MDHEN and CDR2 SYDVKM. The CDR3 totals 16 residues. Trimming left V 1 base short and J 2 bases short, with 12 bases between.

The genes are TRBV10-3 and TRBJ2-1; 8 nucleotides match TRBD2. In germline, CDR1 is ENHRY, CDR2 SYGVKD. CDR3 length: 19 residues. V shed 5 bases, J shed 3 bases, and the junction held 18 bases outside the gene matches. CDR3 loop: CAISPLGTKRLANYNEQFF. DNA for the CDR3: TGTGCCATCAGTCCTCTGGGAACTAAACGACTAGCGAACTACAATGAGCAGTTCTTC.

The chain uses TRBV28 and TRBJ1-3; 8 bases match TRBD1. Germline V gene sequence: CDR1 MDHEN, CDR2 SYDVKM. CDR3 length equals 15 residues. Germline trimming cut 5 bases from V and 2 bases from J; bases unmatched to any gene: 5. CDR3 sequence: CASSPQDRAGNTIYF. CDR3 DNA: TGTGCCAGCAGTCCCCAGGACAGGGCTGGAAACACCATATATTTT. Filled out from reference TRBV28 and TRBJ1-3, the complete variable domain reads DVKVTQSSRYLVKRTGEKVFLECVQDMDHENMFWYRQDPGLGLRLIYFSYDVKMKEKGDIPEGYSVSREKKERFSLILESASTNQTSMYLCASSPQDRAGNTIYFGEGSWLTVV.

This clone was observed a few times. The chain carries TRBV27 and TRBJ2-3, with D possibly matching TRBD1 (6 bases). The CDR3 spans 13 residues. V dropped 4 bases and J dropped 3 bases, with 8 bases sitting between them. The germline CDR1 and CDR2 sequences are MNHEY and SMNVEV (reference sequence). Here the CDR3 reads CASSYRATDTQYF. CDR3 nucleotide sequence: TGTGCCAGCAGTTACAGGGCGACAGATACGCAGTATTTT.

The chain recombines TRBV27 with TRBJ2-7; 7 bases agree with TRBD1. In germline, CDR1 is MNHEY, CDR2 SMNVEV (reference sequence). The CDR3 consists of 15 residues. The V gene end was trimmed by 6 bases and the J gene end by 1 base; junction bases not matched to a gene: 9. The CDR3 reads CASSNSGTASYEQYF. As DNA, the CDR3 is TGTGCCAGCAGCAACTCCGGGACAGCATCCTACGAGCAGTACTTC.

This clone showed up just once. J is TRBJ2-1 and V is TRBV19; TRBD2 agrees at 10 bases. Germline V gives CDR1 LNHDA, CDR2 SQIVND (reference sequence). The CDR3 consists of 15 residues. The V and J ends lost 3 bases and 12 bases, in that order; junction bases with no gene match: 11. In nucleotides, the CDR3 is TGTGCCAGTAGTATCGGGTTAGCGGGAGGAGTTAGGCAGTTCTTC. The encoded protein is CASSIGLAGGVRQFF. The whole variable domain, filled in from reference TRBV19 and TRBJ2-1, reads DGGITQSPKYLFRKEGQNVTLSCEQNLNHDAMYWYRQDPGQGLRLIYYSQIVNDFQKGDIAEGYSVSREKKESFPLTVTSAQKNPTAFYLCASSIGLAGGVRQFFGPGTRLTVL.

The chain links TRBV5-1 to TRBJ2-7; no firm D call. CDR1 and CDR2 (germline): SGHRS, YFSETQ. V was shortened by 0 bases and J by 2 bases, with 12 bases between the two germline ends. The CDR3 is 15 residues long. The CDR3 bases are TGCGCCAGCAGCTTGGCGAGCGTGACCCCCTACGAGCAGTACTTC. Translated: CASSLASVTPYEQYF.

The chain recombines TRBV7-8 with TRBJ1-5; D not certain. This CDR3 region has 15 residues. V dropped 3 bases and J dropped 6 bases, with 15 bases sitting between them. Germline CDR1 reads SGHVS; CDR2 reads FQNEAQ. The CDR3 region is CASSLLRGRAQPQHF. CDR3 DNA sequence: TGTGCCAGCAGCTTGCTGCGGGGAAGGGCTCAGCCCCAGCATTTT.

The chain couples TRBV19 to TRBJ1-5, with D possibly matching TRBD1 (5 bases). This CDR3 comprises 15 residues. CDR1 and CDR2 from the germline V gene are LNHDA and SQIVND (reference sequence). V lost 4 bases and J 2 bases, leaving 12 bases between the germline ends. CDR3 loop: CASSTGTVGNQPQHF. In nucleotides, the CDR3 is TGTGCCAGTAGTACCGGGACGGTGGGCAATCAGCCCCAGCATTTT.

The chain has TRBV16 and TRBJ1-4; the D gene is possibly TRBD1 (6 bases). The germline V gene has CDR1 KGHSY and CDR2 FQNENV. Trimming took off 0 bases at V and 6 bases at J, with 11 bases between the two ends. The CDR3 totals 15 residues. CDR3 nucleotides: TGTGCCAGCAGCCAATCCCCCAGGGGTGATGAAAAACTGTTTTTT. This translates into CASSQSPRGDEKLFF.

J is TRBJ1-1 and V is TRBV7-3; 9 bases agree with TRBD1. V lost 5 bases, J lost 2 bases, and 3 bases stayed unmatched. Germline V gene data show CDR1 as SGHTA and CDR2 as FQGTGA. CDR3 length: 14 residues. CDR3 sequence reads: CASSPGQGNTEAFF. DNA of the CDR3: TGTGCCAGCAGCCCGGGACAGGGAAACACTGAAGCTTTCTTT.

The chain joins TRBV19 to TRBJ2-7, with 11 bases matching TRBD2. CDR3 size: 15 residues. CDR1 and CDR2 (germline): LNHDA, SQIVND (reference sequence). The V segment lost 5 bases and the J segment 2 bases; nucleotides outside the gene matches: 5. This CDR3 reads CASSLTSGSPYEQYF. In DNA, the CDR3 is TGTGCCAGTAGTCTCACTAGCGGGAGTCCCTACGAGCAGTACTTC. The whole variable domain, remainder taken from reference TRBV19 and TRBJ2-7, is DGGITQSPKYLFRKEGQNVTLSCEQNLNHDAMYWYRQDPGQGLRLIYYSQIVNDFQKGDIAEGYSVSREKKESFPLTVTSAQKNPTAFYLCASSLTSGSPYEQYFGPGTRLTVT.

CDR3 region: CASRVSTSGRDNEQFF. CDR3 nucleotides: TGCGCCAGCAGAGTTAGCACTAGCGGGAGGGACAATGAGCAGTTCTTC. V usage is TRBV10-2 and J usage is TRBJ2-1, with TRBD2 identical over 13 bases. The junction had 7 bases not matched to a gene; V was cut back by 6 bases and J by 5 bases. The CDR3 is 16 residues long. Germline V gene sequence: CDR1 WSHSY, CDR2 SAAADI.

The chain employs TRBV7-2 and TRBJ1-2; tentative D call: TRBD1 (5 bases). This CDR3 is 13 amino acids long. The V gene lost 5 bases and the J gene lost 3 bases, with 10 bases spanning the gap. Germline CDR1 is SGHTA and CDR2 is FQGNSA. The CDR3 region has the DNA TGTGCCAGCAGCCCAGGGTTTTACTATGGCTACACCTTC. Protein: CASSPGFYYGYTF.

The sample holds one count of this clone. The CDR3 DNA reads as TGCGCCAGCAGCTTGGGGGACAGGGATTACCCTGAAGCTTTCTTT. As protein: CASSLGDRDYPEAFF. The chain combines TRBV5-1 with TRBJ1-1; 9 positions match TRBD1. Trimming removed 0 bases from V and 6 bases from J; junction bases left unmatched: 6. The CDR3 loop spans 15 amino acids. Per the germline V gene, CDR1 is SGHRS and CDR2 is YFSETQ.

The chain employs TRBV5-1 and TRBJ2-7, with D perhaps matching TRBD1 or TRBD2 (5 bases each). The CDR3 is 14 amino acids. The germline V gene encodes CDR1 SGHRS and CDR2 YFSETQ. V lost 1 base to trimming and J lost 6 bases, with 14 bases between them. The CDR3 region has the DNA TGCGCCAGCAGCTTGCGCACCTTTGGGGGCGAGCAGTACTTC. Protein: CASSLRTFGGEQYF.

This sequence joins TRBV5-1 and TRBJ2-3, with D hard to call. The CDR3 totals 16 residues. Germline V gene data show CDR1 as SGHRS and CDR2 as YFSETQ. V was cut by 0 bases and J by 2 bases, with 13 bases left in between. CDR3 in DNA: TGCGCCAGCAGCTTGGGAACCAGTTACTTCACAGATACGCAGTATTTT. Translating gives CASSLGTSYFTDTQYF.

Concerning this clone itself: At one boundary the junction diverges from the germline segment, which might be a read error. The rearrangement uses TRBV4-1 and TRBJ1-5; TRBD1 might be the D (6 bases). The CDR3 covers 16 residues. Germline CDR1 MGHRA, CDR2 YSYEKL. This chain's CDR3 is CASSRGTGTQEIPQHF. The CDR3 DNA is TGCGCCAGCAGCCGCGGAACCGGGACACAGGAAATTCCCCAACATTTT.

The CDR3 region is CARSVNLARATGELFF. CDR3 bases: TGTGCCAGAAGCGTTAACCTAGCGCGGGCGACCGGGGAGCTGTTTTTT. V gene TRBV5-3 combines with J gene TRBJ2-2, with D tentatively TRBD2 (6 bases). TRBV5-3 has ORF status, its function being uncertain. This CDR3 is built from 16 residues. The V and J ends lost 4 bases and 5 bases respectively, with 18 bases between them.

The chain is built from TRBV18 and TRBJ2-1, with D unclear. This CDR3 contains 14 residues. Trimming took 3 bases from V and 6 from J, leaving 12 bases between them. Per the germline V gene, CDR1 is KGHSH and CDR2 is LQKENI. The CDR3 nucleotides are TGTGCCAGCTCACCGGCATCTGAGAGCAATGAGCAGTTCTTC. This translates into CASSPASESNEQFF.

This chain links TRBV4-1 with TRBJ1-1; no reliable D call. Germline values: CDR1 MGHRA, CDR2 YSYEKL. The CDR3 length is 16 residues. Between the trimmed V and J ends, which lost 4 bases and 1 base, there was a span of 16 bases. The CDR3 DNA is TGCGCCAGCAGCCCTGGAACCGAGGGCCGGAACACTGAAGCTTTCTTT. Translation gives CASSPGTEGRNTEAFF.

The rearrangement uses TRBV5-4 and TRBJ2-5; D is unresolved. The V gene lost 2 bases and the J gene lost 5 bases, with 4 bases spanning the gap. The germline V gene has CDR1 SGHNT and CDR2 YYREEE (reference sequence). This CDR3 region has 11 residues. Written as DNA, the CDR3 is TGTGCCAGCAGCTTCGAGGAGACCCAGTACTTC. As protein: CASSFEETQYF.

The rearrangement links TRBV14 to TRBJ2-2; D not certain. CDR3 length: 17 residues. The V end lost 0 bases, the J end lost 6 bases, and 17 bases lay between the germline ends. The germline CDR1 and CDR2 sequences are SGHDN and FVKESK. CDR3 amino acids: CASSQDPPRFLSGELFF. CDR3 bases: TGTGCCAGCAGCCAAGACCCCCCGCGGTTTCTGTCCGGGGAGCTGTTTTTT.

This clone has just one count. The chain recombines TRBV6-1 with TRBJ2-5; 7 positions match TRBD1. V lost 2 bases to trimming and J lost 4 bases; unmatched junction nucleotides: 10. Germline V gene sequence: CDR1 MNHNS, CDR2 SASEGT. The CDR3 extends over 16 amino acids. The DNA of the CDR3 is TGTGCCAGCAGTGAAAGAGGGACAGATTGGCGAGAGACCCAGTACTTC. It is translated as CASSERGTDWRETQYF.